Listed here are 23 T cell receptor beta chains from one sample, sequenced in a study of CD8+ T cells in alopecia areata. RNA was isolated and reverse transcribed to cDNA, the sequencing template. The method was immunoSEQ multiplex PCR; TCRdb's version includes in-frame clones alone and lacks a portion of them. Of roughly 150,000 clones listed, roughly 58% are singletons. Sequenced material: CD8+ T cells sorted from blood. All receptors come from a human donor in good health.

This sequence joins TRBV5-1 and TRBJ2-1; D remains ambiguous. Germline V gives CDR1 SGHRS, CDR2 YFSETQ. With 1 base removed from V and 5 bases from J, the gap between germline ends came to 13 bases. CDR3 length: 15 amino acids. The CDR3, as DNA: TGCGCCAGCAGCTTGCTTTTTAGCCCGCACAATGAGCAGTTCTTC. This codes for CASSLLFSPHNEQFF.

This sequence joins TRBV9 and TRBJ2-7; TRBD2 matches 8 bases. CDR3 length: 15 amino acids. Per the germline V gene, CDR1 is SGDLS and CDR2 is YYNGEE. V lost 0 bases, J lost 5 bases, and 7 bases stayed unmatched. The CDR3 nucleotides read TGTGCCAGCAGCGTAGCGAGCGGGAGTGGAAACGAGCAGTACTTC. Its protein is CASSVASGSGNEQYF. The whole variable domain, remainder taken from reference TRBV9 and TRBJ2-7, is DSGVTQTPKHLITATGQRVTLRCSPRSGDLSVYWYQQSLDQGLQFLIQYYNGEERAKGNILERFSAQQFPDLHSELNLSSLELGDSALYFCASSVASGSGNEQYFGPGTRLTVT.

The genes are TRBV7-6 and TRBJ2-6; D is undetermined. The CDR3 contains 14 residues. In germline, CDR1 is SGHVS, CDR2 FNYEAQ. V shed 2 bases and J shed 2 bases, with 4 bases lying between them. CDR3 sequence reads: CASSLTTGANVLTF. CDR3 nucleotide sequence: TGTGCCAGCAGCTTAACAACTGGGGCCAACGTCCTGACTTTC.

This chain links TRBV7-7 with TRBJ2-3, with TRBD2 matching 7 bases. The CDR3 has 12 amino acids. Germline CDR1 SSHAT, CDR2 FNYEAQ (reference sequence). The V gene end was trimmed by 4 bases and the J gene end by 9 bases; junction bases not matched to a gene: 4. In DNA, the CDR3 is TGTGCCAGCAGCTCCCCGGGGGGAACGCAGTATTTT. The encoded protein is CASSSPGGTQYF. The full variable domain, in which reference TRBV7-7 and TRBJ2-3 provide the parts outside the CDR3, is GAGVSQSPRYKVTKRGQDVTLRCDPISSHATLYWYQQALGQGPEFLTYFNYEAQPDKSGLPSDRFSAERPEGSISTLTIQRTEQRDSAMYRCASSSPGGTQYFGPGTRLTVL.

This clone has a handful of counts. The rearrangement joins TRBV9 to TRBJ2-5; TRBD1 matches at 9 bases. The CDR3 extends over 15 amino acids. J was trimmed by 5 bases and V by 0 bases; bases with no gene match: 5. CDR1 is SGDLS and CDR2 is YYNGEE in the germline V gene. The CDR3 region is CASSVGGQGWETQYF. The DNA of the CDR3 is TGTGCCAGCAGCGTAGGTGGACAGGGGTGGGAGACCCAGTACTTC.

This CDR3 reads CASSPPGRGINEQFF. CDR3 DNA: TGTGCCAGCAGCCCCCCCGGCAGGGGGATTAATGAGCAGTTCTTC. The chain carries TRBV7-9 and TRBJ2-1; TRBD1 matches at 7 bases. This CDR3 spans 15 amino acids. Germline values: CDR1 SEHNR, CDR2 FQNEAQ (reference sequence). J gave up 7 bases and V 5 bases, and 11 bases lay outside the gene matches.

This clone was found a few times. This chain uses TRBV14 with TRBJ2-3, with D uncertain. V was shortened by 3 bases and J by 4 bases, with 11 bases between the two germline ends. This CDR3 region has 14 residues. Per the germline V gene, CDR1 is SGHDN and CDR2 is FVKESK. The CDR3 nucleotides are TGTGCCAGCAGCCACGGCCCTCTAGCAGATACGCAGTATTTT. Its translation is CASSHGPLADTQYF.

This chain connects TRBV29-1 to TRBJ1-2, with TRBD1 matching over 10 bases. Germline V gene lookup returns CDR1 SQVTM and CDR2 ANQGSEA. Losses at the gene ends were 3 bases for V and 8 bases for J; bases not matched to a gene: 15. The CDR3 runs to 16 residues. The CDR3 sequence is CSVEGTGAHKGPGYTF. The CDR3 DNA is TGCAGCGTTGAGGGGACAGGGGCGCATAAAGGGCCCGGCTACACCTTC.

V usage is TRBV6-5 and J usage is TRBJ1-1; 9 nucleotides align to TRBD1. The germline gives CDR1 MNHEY, CDR2 SVGAGI. This CDR3 comprises 14 residues. Trimming at V came to 5 bases and at J to 6 bases, leaving 7 bases not matched to a gene. CDR3 protein: CASSAGQGIPEAFF. The CDR3 DNA sequence: TGTGCCAGCAGTGCCGGACAGGGGATTCCTGAAGCTTTCTTT.

This clone was found a few times. This chain links TRBV5-6 with TRBJ1-5; D remains ambiguous. CDR1 and CDR2 (germline): SGHDT, YYEEEE. V lost 3 bases to trimming and J lost 9 bases, with 10 bases between them. The CDR3 is made up of 12 amino acids. CDR3 in DNA: TGTGCCAGCAGCTCGGGTTCAGCGCCCCAGCATTTT. Translation: CASSSGSAPQHF.

This chain uses TRBV25-1 with TRBJ2-5, with D hard to call. There are 13 residues in the CDR3. The germline V gene encodes CDR1 MGHDK and CDR2 SYGVNS. V gave up 1 base and J gave up 1 base, with 4 bases separating them. The CDR3 loop is CASSELSQETQYF. DNA of the CDR3: TGTGCCAGCAGTGAATTGAGCCAAGAGACCCAGTACTTC.

This clone has just a few counts. V is TRBV11-2 and J is TRBJ2-7; 10 bases fit TRBD1. Trimming took 1 base from V and 2 from J; bases not matched to a gene: 2. Germline values: CDR1 SGHAT, CDR2 FQNNGV. This CDR3 is 15 amino acids long. The CDR3 coding sequence is TGTGCCAGCAGCTTAGGACAGGGGGCCGCCTACGAGCAGTACTTC. This sequence encodes CASSLGQGAAYEQYF.

The rearrangement links TRBV11-2 to TRBJ2-1; perhaps TRBD1 as D (5 bases). The CDR3 runs to 15 residues. V lost 6 bases and J lost 0, with 12 bases in between. The germline V gene encodes CDR1 SGHAT and CDR2 FQNNGV. Written as DNA, the CDR3 is TGTGCCAGCAGGCGGACACCCTCCTCCTACAATGAGCAGTTCTTC. It encodes CASRRTPSSYNEQFF.

This clone was counted only a few times. The chain has TRBV5-4 and TRBJ2-7; D possibly corresponds to TRBD1 (6 bases). The CDR3 sequence is 13 residues long. V dropped 2 bases and J dropped 5 bases, with 11 bases sitting between them. The germline CDR1 and CDR2 sequences are SGHNT and YYREEE (reference sequence). Here the CDR3 reads CASSFHQGNEQYF. CDR3 coding DNA: TGTGCCAGCAGCTTCCACCAGGGGAACGAGCAGTACTTC.

V and J are TRBV7-9 and TRBJ2-2; maybe TRBD2 (6 bases). The CDR3 sequence is 15 residues long. Germline V gives CDR1 SEHNR, CDR2 FQNEAQ (reference sequence). Trimming left V 5 bases short and J 3 bases short, with 13 bases between. CDR3 coding DNA: TGTGCCAGCAGCCCCCAGGACTATCACACCGGGGAGCTGTTTTTT. It translates to CASSPQDYHTGELFF.

V gene TRBV19 combines with J gene TRBJ2-1, with D perhaps assigned TRBD1 or TRBD2 (5 bases each). Trimming pared 3 bases from V and 8 bases from J, leaving 14 bases between. This CDR3 contains 14 residues. Germline V gives CDR1 LNHDA, CDR2 SQIVND (reference sequence). CDR3: CASSISPGRHEQFF. CDR3 sequence (DNA): TGTGCCAGTAGTATTTCCCCGGGACGCCATGAGCAGTTCTTC.

The CDR3, as DNA: TGCGCCAGCAGCCAAGGGACCACTGGGGGGCCCCAGCATTTT. It is translated as CASSQGTTGGPQHF. V usage is TRBV4-1 and J usage is TRBJ1-5; the D gene is possibly TRBD1 (5 bases). CDR3 length equals 14 residues. Trimming cost V 1 base and J 9 bases, with 13 bases left between them. Germline assignment: CDR1 MGHRA and CDR2 YSYEKL.

V gene TRBV2 combines with J gene TRBJ1-2; the D is unclear. CDR1 and CDR2 (germline): SNHLY, FYNNEI. Trimming stripped 10 bases from V and 0 bases from J, with 12 bases between. This CDR3 region has 13 residues. This CDR3 is CANPGETNYGYTF. The DNA for the CDR3 is TGTGCCAACCCGGGAGAAACTAACTATGGCTACACCTTC.

This chain joins TRBV4-2 and TRBJ1-4; tentative D call: TRBD1 (6 bases). V lost 0 bases and J lost 5, with 16 bases in between. Germline CDR1 is LGHNA and CDR2 is YNFKEQ. This CDR3 contains 17 residues. The CDR3 nucleotides are TGTGCCAGCAGCCAAGAGTGGGCCAGGGGAACGAATGAAAAACTGTTTTTT. Translating it yields CASSQEWARGTNEKLFF.

The gene calls are TRBV27 and TRBJ2-7; D not certain. V lost 6 bases to trimming and J lost 3 bases, with 6 bases between them. CDR3 size: 11 residues. Germline-derived CDR1 and CDR2 are MNHEY and SMNVEV (reference sequence). CDR3 sequence reads: CASRAGYEQYF. The CDR3 coding sequence is TGTGCCAGCAGAGCAGGCTACGAGCAGTACTTC.

V and J are TRBV13 and TRBJ2-4, with D perhaps TRBD2 (5 bases). V lost 5 bases to trimming and J lost 6 bases, with 23 bases between them. The CDR3 is 17 amino acids. Germline CDR1 reads PRHDT; CDR2 reads FYEKMQ (reference sequence). CDR3: CASSHSSEGGSGNIQYF. In DNA, the CDR3 is TGTGCCAGCAGCCATTCATCCGAGGGTGGGTCAGGAAACATTCAGTACTTC.

This clone came up a few times. The chain links TRBV28 to TRBJ2-7; D may be TRBD2 (6 bases). The CDR3 has 14 amino acids. CDR1 is MDHEN and CDR2 is SYDVKM in the germline V gene. V lost 6 bases, J lost 2 bases, and 14 bases lay in between. The CDR3 is CASRLTRLPYEQYF. Here the CDR3 DNA reads TGTGCCAGCAGACTGACTAGGCTTCCCTACGAGCAGTACTTC. The full variable domain, rest sourced from reference TRBV28 and TRBJ2-7, is DVKVTQSSRYLVKRTGEKVFLECVQDMDHENMFWYRQDPGLGLRLIYFSYDVKMKEKGDIPEGYSVSREKKERFSLILESASTNQTSMYLCASRLTRLPYEQYFGPGTRLTVT.

The V call is TRBV28, the J call TRBJ2-5; D is unresolved. This CDR3 has 18 amino acids. The ends were cut back, 0 bases at V and 4 bases at J, with 21 bases in the middle. Germline V gene sequence: CDR1 MDHEN, CDR2 SYDVKM. CDR3 sequence reads: CASSLWALDAPLPETQYF. CDR3 nucleotides: TGTGCCAGCAGTTTATGGGCTCTTGACGCCCCGCTCCCAGAGACCCAGTACTTC.